This T cell receptor (beta chain) was found in a study of CD8+ T cells in alopecia areata. Treatment described: oral pan-JAK inhibitor, 5-10 mg twice daily. PBMC-derived CD4+ and CD8+ T cells were sorted. RNA was extracted and reverse transcribed into cDNA as the sequencing template. Generated by immunoSEQ multiplex PCR, the TCRdb table keeps only in-frame clones and is missing some. Of approximately 210,000 clones in the sample, roughly 60% were seen once. The germline V gene has CDR1 GTSNPN and CDR2 SVGIG (reference sequence). V was clipped by 5 bases and J by 7 bases, with 5 bases between them. The CDR3 runs to 10 residues.

The TCR sequence derives from a human donor with alopecia areata. Sequenced here: CD4+ T cells sorted from blood, sampled at week 24, from a patient treated with tofacitinib. The gene calls are TRBV30 and TRBJ1-4, with D unresolved. The CDR3, as DNA: TGTGCCTGGGGCCGTGAAAAACTGTTTTTT. Its protein is CAWGREKLFF.